The clone carrying this T cell receptor (beta chain) has a count of ten or more. Its cognate antigen is unknown. A much larger clone differs from this one at a single base, so this may be a read error. Inclusion characteristics of ophthalmopathy patients comprised a Clinical Activity Score of at least 3, a NOSPECS grade of at least 4, and duration under 3 months. Not enrolled were patients with uncontrolled infection, other autoimmune disease, pregnancy or lactation. RNA transcripts provided the source from which TCR beta CDR3 regions were amplified. The HTBI primer set drove a first-round RT-PCR of the TCR CDR3. TCRdb fed the multiplex PCR reads into MiXCR, producing one record per CDR3 protein. The table shows 640,000 or so distinct CDR3 sequences, with approximately 14% occurring only once. The CDR3 runs to 15 residues. Germline lookup yields CDR1 MNHEY and CDR2 SMNVEV (reference sequence). V lost 6 bases and J lost 3, with 17 bases in between.

The data were taken from a study of T cells in Graves' hyperthyroidism and ophthalmopathy. General observations from the study: A median roughly 6.6 months before onset, the model predicted ophthalmopathy.

The sample consisted of blood. This sequence originates from a woman between 18 and 29 years old with Graves' ophthalmopathy. The J gene is TRBJ1-2, the V gene TRBV27; D ambiguous. The CDR3 region is CASSPLHSLDYGYTF. CDR3 DNA: TGTGCCAGCAGCCCACTCCATTCATTGGACTATGGCTACACCTTC.